These T cell receptor beta chains were read from a single sample in a study of T cell changes during pregnancy in multiple sclerosis. Profiled with immunoSEQ multiplex PCR; TCRdb holds only in-frame clones, not every one. This table holds 60,000 to 70,000 clones, under 95% found once. Material: peripheral blood, obtained in the third trimester of pregnancy. These receptors all come from a female donor in good health, enrolled as a control in a pregnancy study. Each CDR3 is given with its conserved first and last residue. A D gene is named only where the DNA matches it firmly.

>TRBJ1-2|.|TRBV11-2
CASSPDRRAIYGYTF
>TRBJ1-5|TRBD1|TRBV19
CASKDRGVYSNQPQHF
>TRBJ1-4|.|TRBV19
CASSTRGQKVEKLFF
>TRBJ1-6|TRBD1|TRBV2
CASNLKQGHSPLHF
>TRBJ1-1|.|TRBV7-6
CASSSEPGVRGTEAFF
>TRBJ1-3|.|TRBV18
CASGYTSEAPSGNTIYF
>TRBJ1-2|.|TRBV30
CAWSLRGMANYGYTF
>TRBJ1-3|TRBD1|TRBV7-2
CASSRLKGTGGWPGNTIYF
>TRBJ1-1|.|TRBV6-4
CASSDTNKNTEAFF
>TRBJ1-1|TRBD1|TRBV30
CAWSVFRGQGMNTEAFF
>TRBJ2-7|.|TRBV6-6
CASSYAEAYEQYF
>TRBJ2-1|TRBD2|TRBV7-2
CASSLGFSVAGSGEQFF
>TRBJ1-2|TRBD1|TRBV4-2
CASSQGDRESYGYTF
>TRBJ2-1|.|TRBV9
CASIRRGGAAENNEQFF
>TRBJ2-7|.|TRBV4-2
CASSQEEWYEQYF
>TRBJ2-2|TRBD1|TRBV11-3
CASSDPDRGRGGELFF